This T cell receptor beta chain is from a study of blood T cells in healthy people across ages. General observations from the study: While age rose, TCR beta diversity per million T cells dropped in a roughly linear way.

Through a sample-barcoded 5' primer and a J-beta primer mix, a second PCR was run for roughly 6 to 11 cycles. A template-switch adaptor containing 12 random nucleotides labeled each cDNA molecule. TCRdb re-called the 5' RACE reads with MiXCR, one entry per CDR3 protein. Of just under 750,000 distinct CDR3 sequences in the sample, approximately 21% were seen once. CDR1 is DFQATT and CDR2 is SNEGSKA in the germline V gene (reference sequence). The CDR3 is made up of 14 amino acids. V was clipped by 4 bases and J by 4 bases; unmatched bases: 5. This clonotype has just a few counts. Antigen unknown. The J gene is TRBJ2-1, the V gene TRBV20-1; TRBD2 matches 9 bases. This sequence originates from a man aged 70-80 years in good health. Sequenced material: blood. This chain's CDR3 is CSAKSAGGYNEQFF. Here the CDR3 DNA reads TGCAGTGCTAAATCAGCGGGGGGATACAATGAGCAGTTCTTC.